One and the same sample provided the 24 T cell receptor beta chains below, sequenced in a study of T cell repertoires in cytomegalovirus infection. TCRdb re-called the reads through MiXCR, storing one row per CDR3 protein. The sample has over 150,000 distinct CDR3 sequences, about 18% seen once. Sequencing was done on a sample of CD8+ T cells from PBMCs. The receptors were gathered from a human donor in good health (CMV status not recorded). Some clones in this sample may be carry-over from other donors' samples.

The V call is TRBV6-1, the J call TRBJ2-2, with TRBD1 identical over 12 bases. Trimming took 9 bases from V and 5 from J; bases not matched to a gene: 13. Germline V gives CDR1 MNHNS, CDR2 SASEGT. This CDR3 comprises 17 residues. CDR3 amino acids: CASTGTGGALYTGELFF. The CDR3 nucleotides are TGTGCCAGTACCGGGACAGGGGGCGCTTTGTATACCGGGGAGCTGTTTTTT.

This clonotype was recorded a few times. The gene calls are TRBV7-2 and TRBJ2-5; D not resolved. From germline, CDR1 is SGHTA and CDR2 FQGNSA. There are 16 residues in the CDR3. Deletions cut 1 base from V and 2 bases from J, with 14 bases between. The CDR3 bases are TGTGCCAGCAGCTTAGTGGTTTTGGCGGTACAAGAGACCCAGTACTTC. It codes for CASSLVVLAVQETQYF.

A few counts support this clonotype. This chain links TRBV5-1 with TRBJ2-3; maybe TRBD1 (5 bases). The V end was cut by 5 bases, the J end by 0 bases, with 13 bases between. The CDR3 consists of 15 residues. CDR1 is SGHRS, CDR2 YFSETQ, per germline. CDR3 sequence reads: CASRPRQSSTDTQYF. The CDR3 DNA follows: TGCGCCAGCAGGCCACGACAGTCTAGCACAGATACGCAGTATTTT.

This clonotype was seen only a few times. The V and J genes are TRBV28 and TRBJ1-5; the D gene is possibly TRBD1 (5 bases). This CDR3 is 15 amino acids long. The germline V and J ends were trimmed by 4 bases and 0 bases, with 10 bases remaining between them. Germline assignment: CDR1 MDHEN and CDR2 SYDVKM. The CDR3 loop reads CASSSYGGSNQPQHF. The DNA for the CDR3 is TGTGCCAGCAGTTCTTATGGGGGTAGCAATCAGCCCCAGCATTTT. The full variable domain, completed using reference TRBV28 and TRBJ1-5, is DVKVTQSSRYLVKRTGEKVFLECVQDMDHENMFWYRQDPGLGLRLIYFSYDVKMKEKGDIPEGYSVSREKKERFSLILESASTNQTSMYLCASSSYGGSNQPQHFGDGTRLSIL.

This clonotype was counted at least ten times. The J gene is TRBJ2-3, the V gene TRBV7-2; D might be TRBD2 (7 bases). The CDR3 sequence is 15 residues long. Germline V lookup: CDR1 SGHTA, CDR2 FQGNSA. V lost 5 bases and J 4 bases, leaving 16 bases between the germline ends. CDR3 sequence (DNA): TGTGCCAGCAGCCGAACGGGGGGCGGGGCAGATACGCAGTATTTT. Protein: CASSRTGGGADTQYF.

This clonotype was picked up one time. V usage is TRBV7-9 and J usage is TRBJ1-6; D remains unclear. The germline gives CDR1 SEHNR, CDR2 FQNEAQ (reference sequence). This CDR3 is 15 amino acids long. Trimming shortened V by 5 bases and J by 5 bases, and 13 bases separated the two germline ends. The CDR3 sequence: CASSPRESNNSPLHF. DNA for the CDR3: TGTGCCAGCAGCCCCCGGGAGTCGAATAATTCACCCCTCCACTTT. Filled out from reference TRBV7-9 and TRBJ1-6, the complete variable domain reads DTGVSQNPRHKITKRGQNVTFRCDPISEHNRLYWYRQTLGQGPEFLTYFQNEAQLEKSRLLSDRFSAERPKGSFSTLEIQRTEQGDSAMYLCASSPRESNNSPLHFGNGTRLTVT.

This clonotype appeared a few times. The CDR3 is CASSTAGSSYNSPLHF. CDR3 in DNA: TGTGCCAGCAGTACTGCTGGGAGCTCCTATAATTCACCCCTCCACTTT. The genes are TRBV27 and TRBJ1-6; no clear D. CDR3 length equals 16 residues. Germline V gene lookup returns CDR1 MNHEY and CDR2 SMNVEV (reference sequence). Trimming removed 5 bases from V and 0 bases from J, with 11 bases in between.

The chain uses TRBV11-3 and TRBJ2-1; D not certain. Germline CDR1 and CDR2: SGHNT and YENEEA. The CDR3 runs to 13 residues. The ends were cut back, 6 bases at V and 2 bases at J, with 8 bases in the middle. The CDR3 sequence: CASSFGPYNEQFF. The CDR3, as DNA: TGTGCCAGCAGTTTTGGTCCCTACAATGAGCAGTTCTTC.

This clonotype was counted only a few times. The chain employs TRBV28 and TRBJ2-3; D possibly corresponds to TRBD2 (6 bases). Germline V CDR1 and CDR2: MDHEN, SYDVKM. V was pared by 5 bases and J by 2 bases, with 11 bases between. The CDR3 is 14 amino acids. The CDR3 DNA is TGTGCCAGCAGTCCGGACTATCCCACAGATACGCAGTATTTT. The encoded protein is CASSPDYPTDTQYF.

There are a few counts of this clonotype. The chain has TRBV6-2 or TRBV6-3 and TRBJ2-3, with 7 bases lining up with TRBD1. CDR3 length equals 13 residues. The V segment lost 2 bases and the J segment 5 bases; nucleotides outside the gene matches: 1. Germline loops: CDR1 MNHEY, CDR2 SVGEGT. The CDR3 spells CASSYRDRDTQYF. CDR3 DNA sequence: TGTGCCAGCAGTTACAGGGACAGAGATACGCAGTATTTT.

This clonotype was counted at least ten times. V is TRBV7-2 and J is TRBJ2-1, with D perhaps TRBD1 (5 bases). CDR3 length: 14 amino acids. The V end was cut by 2 bases, the J end by 5 bases, with 10 bases between. Looked up from germline, CDR1 is SGHTA and CDR2 is FQGNSA. CDR3 in DNA: TGTGCCAGCAGCTTAAATCAGGGCCACAATGAGCAGTTCTTC. Translated, it gives CASSLNQGHNEQFF.

V is TRBV7-9 and J is TRBJ2-3; no definite D call. Germline CDR1 reads SEHNR; CDR2 reads FQNEAQ (reference sequence). Trimming removed 1 base at V and 3 bases at J, with 11 bases between. The CDR3 consists of 15 residues. The CDR3 sequence is CASSLVGQITDTQYF. The CDR3 nucleotides are TGTGCCAGCAGCTTAGTTGGGCAGATAACAGATACGCAGTATTTT.

This clonotype was counted a few times. The gene calls are TRBV7-8 and TRBJ2-2, with D tentatively TRBD1 (5 bases). The ends were cut back, 0 bases at V and 4 bases at J, with 6 bases in the middle. The germline CDR1 and CDR2 sequences are SGHVS and FQNEAQ. The CDR3 consists of 14 residues. CDR3 sequence (DNA): TGTGCCAGCAGCTTAGCCCAGGGCACCGGGGAGCTGTTTTTT. Translation: CASSLAQGTGELFF.

This chain uses TRBV5-6 with TRBJ2-7; TRBD2 aligns across 10 bases. V gave up 2 bases and J gave up 6 bases; unmatched junction bases: 8. CDR1 and CDR2 from the germline V gene are SGHDT and YYEEEE. The CDR3 consists of 15 residues. DNA for the CDR3: TGTGCCAGCAGCTTTATCACTAGCGGGGTCACCGAGCAGTACTTC. This translates into CASSFITSGVTEQYF.

The chain carries TRBV6-5 and TRBJ1-1, with D unresolved. The CDR3 length is 13 residues. CDR1 and CDR2 (germline): MNHEY, SVGAGI. V lost 2 bases and J 5 bases, leaving 9 bases between the germline ends. The CDR3 DNA reads as TGTGCCAGCAGTTACACAACGGGGACTGAAGCTTTCTTT. This translates into CASSYTTGTEAFF.

This clonotype was counted a few times. The genes are TRBV7-9 and TRBJ2-5; D possibly matches TRBD1 or TRBD2 (6 bases each). Trimming left V 6 bases short and J 5 bases short, with 19 bases between. CDR1 is SEHNR, CDR2 FQNEAQ, per germline (reference sequence). CDR3 length: 15 residues. For the CDR3, the DNA is TGTGCCAGCAGTAGAAACAGGGAGGTCGCGGAGACCCAGTACTTC. Translation: CASSRNREVAETQYF.

V gene TRBV2 combines with J gene TRBJ1-1; D perhaps matches TRBD1 (6 bases). V was clipped by 4 bases and J by 4 bases, with 13 bases between them. CDR1 is SNHLY, CDR2 FYNNEI, per germline. The CDR3 extends over 14 amino acids. CDR3 residues: CASSATGFATEAFF. In DNA, the CDR3 is TGTGCCAGCAGTGCAACAGGGTTTGCCACTGAAGCTTTCTTT.

This clonotype was seen a few times. CDR3 residues: CASSSRQGVLYEQYF. The CDR3 bases are TGTGCCAGCAGTTCCCGACAGGGGGTATTGTACGAGCAGTACTTC. The chain combines TRBV12-3 or TRBV12-4 with TRBJ2-7, with 9 bases identical to TRBD1. The V segment lost 4 bases and the J segment 4 bases; nucleotides outside the gene matches: 8. The CDR3 consists of 15 residues.

This clonotype was counted only a few times. This chain joins TRBV15 and TRBJ1-2; D gene ambiguous. The CDR3 contains 15 residues. Germline CDR1 is LNHNV and CDR2 is YYDKDF (reference sequence). The V end was cut by 0 bases, the J end by 4 bases, with 12 bases between. The CDR3 loop reads CATSRDEGGPYGYTF. As DNA, the CDR3 is TGTGCCACCAGCAGAGATGAGGGAGGGCCCTATGGCTACACCTTC. The full variable domain, rest sourced from reference TRBV15 and TRBJ1-2, is DAMVIQNPRYQVTQFGKPVTLSCSQTLNHNVMYWYQQKSSQAPKLLFHYYDKDFNNEADTPDNFQSRRPNTSFCFLDIRSPGLGDTAMYLCATSRDEGGPYGYTFGSGTRLTVV.

This clonotype was seen a few times. The CDR3 here is CASSLRGSVTEAFF. The CDR3 nucleotides are TGTGCCAGCAGTTTAAGGGGGTCGGTCACTGAAGCTTTCTTT. The chain is built from TRBV12-3 or TRBV12-4 and TRBJ1-1; tentative D call: TRBD1 (6 bases). The CDR3 is 14 amino acids. V was trimmed by 2 bases and J by 4 bases, leaving 11 bases between them.

The V gene is TRBV9, the J gene TRBJ1-1, with TRBD1 as a possible D gene (5 bases). This CDR3 is 15 amino acids long. V shed 3 bases and J shed 1 base, with 13 bases lying between them. Germline V gene lookup returns CDR1 SGDLS and CDR2 YYNGEE. In nucleotides, the CDR3 is TGTGCCAGCAGCGAGGGGCGGGCGGGGAACACTGAAGCTTTCTTT. Its translation is CASSEGRAGNTEAFF.

The rearrangement links TRBV7-6 to TRBJ1-4, with a tentative D call TRBD1 (5 bases). Germline CDR1 SGHVS, CDR2 FNYEAQ. V was clipped by 3 bases and J by 10 bases, with 21 bases between them. The CDR3 consists of 16 residues. The CDR3 protein is CASSLAGGTGVGKLFF. As DNA, the CDR3 is TGTGCCAGCAGCTTGGCCGGCGGGACCGGAGTCGGAAAACTGTTTTTT.

In its sample, this clonotype was seen a few times. The genes are TRBV5-1 and TRBJ2-7, with TRBD2 as a possible D gene (7 bases). Deletions cut 0 bases from V and 0 bases from J, with 19 bases between. The CDR3 sequence is 18 residues long. Germline CDR1 SGHRS, CDR2 YFSETQ. The CDR3 here is CASSLEGGGKHLSYEQYF. The CDR3 DNA follows: TGCGCCAGCAGCTTGGAAGGGGGGGGAAAGCACCTCTCCTACGAGCAGTACTTC.

The rearrangement links TRBV6-5 to TRBJ1-2, with TRBD1 identical over 9 bases. Germline V gene sequence: CDR1 MNHEY, CDR2 SVGAGI. The junction had 5 bases not matched to a gene; V was cut back by 2 bases and J by 4 bases. The CDR3 covers 15 residues. The CDR3: CASSYAGQGSYGYTF. The CDR3 nucleotides are TGTGCCAGCAGTTACGCGGGACAGGGTTCCTATGGCTACACCTTC.